This paragraph covers one T cell receptor beta chain sequence. No cognate antigen has been identified for it. It has no much larger one-base neighbor in the sample; base qualities were not kept. The CDR3 regions of human TCRbeta chains were analyzed by immunosequencing. As for how the authors treated the data: Repertoire TCRs were matched against a reference library of SARS-CoV-2-specific TCRs generated with the MIRA antigen-specificity platform. Breadth was defined as the fraction of unique TCRs that were SARS-CoV-2-associated. Depth was defined as the fraction of total T cells that were SARS-CoV-2-associated. Using the MIRA data, every spike-specific TCR was mapped to the spike region that the TCR reacted to and assigned to either a CD4 or a CD8 class. Log10-transformed breadth and depth values were compared by one-way ANOVA with Sidak's multiple comparisons tests. TCRdb limited this immuneACCESS table to in-frame rearrangements with V and J called. A share of clones is missing; checked studies link under half to unresolved V genes, and the rest is unexplained. V and J calls and clone size are given by that table; D and trimming were obtained from the DNA. This sample comprises over 65,000 clones, roughly nine tenths of them detected only once. Jointly, the top ten make up approximately 5.3% of the sample.

The CDR3 spans 17 residues, from the cysteine through the phenylalanine. The sequence is cut down to CDR3 DNA, 51 bases in frame from base 1. CDR1 and CDR2 (SGHRS, YFSETQ) derive from the germline V gene. The V end loses 5 bases and the J end loses 2 bases, and a stretch of 20 bases separates them. Explained via the paper, the time point label denotes: about 28 days (+/-7) after the second vaccine dose. Because spike-specific TCR depth and breadth did not differ between the two schedules, AZD1222 recipients who got a second dose at roughly 4 weeks were pooled with those who got a second dose at roughly 12 weeks. Vaccinee samples were obtained from the UK trials COV001 and COV002, which included a single-blind randomized controlled phase 2/3 trial of AZD1222 (ChAdOx1 nCoV-19) in healthy adults. For TCRbeta chain sequencing, PBMC samples were collected from trial participants at day 0 and at day 28 after the second dose.

The data were taken from a study of T cell responses to AZD1222 COVID-19 vaccine (dated by TCRdb to the early 2020s). About the study as a whole: TCR sequencing covered some 240 trial participants: 200 to 210 given two doses of AZD1222 and approximately 26 given two doses of MenACWY control vaccine. Enrollment into the trials was organized by age into subgroups of 18-55, 56-69 and 70-plus years, and those subgroups contained about 160, 30 and 59 TCR-sequenced participants, respectively.

Overall results and qualifications from the work: Reportedly, close to half of the unique spike-specific TCRs recognized epitopes lying outside the regions that are mutated in the B.1.351 and B.1.1.7 variants. A significant rise in spike-specific TCR breadth and depth was observed after two AZD1222 doses relative to day 0 and relative to MenACWY recipients. The vaccine-associated CD4 TCRs covered the entire spike protein, and the dominant responses fell in regions 160-218 and 743-854. Conclusions about previously exposed vaccinees are limited, since just five to seven AZD1222 recipients were seropositive for SARS-CoV-2 at baseline. The 56-69-year group was small, and its depth increase did not reach significance, likely because of low power. Participants were mostly white British, with more females than males. The authors suggested clonal diversity may have been underestimated. Because no samples from the day 14 peak response were available, repertoires could be characterized only after the peak T cell response.

Sequenced here: peripheral blood, sampled 28 days after the second AZD1222 dose. The sequence derives from an adult who received the AZD1222 COVID-19 vaccine. The chain is made from TRBV5-1 and TRBJ1-5; the D segment could be TRBD1, given 6 matching bases. The DNA sequence follows: TGCGCCAGCAGTGTTGGGGTAGCAGGGGATGGCAATCAGCCCCAGCATTTT. Its protein is CASSVGVAGDGNQPQHF.